These 29 T cell receptor beta chains originate from one sample sequenced in a study of early T cells in non-severe SARS-CoV-2 infection. TCRdb re-called the 5' RACE reads with MiXCR, one entry per CDR3 protein. The table shows some 33,000 distinct CDR3 sequences, with 5.4% occurring only once. Sequencing was done on a sample of whole blood. Receptors were obtained from an adult who was a healthcare worker with PCR-confirmed SARS-CoV-2 infection or an uninfected control (not recorded which).

In this sample, this clonotype turned up a few times. The rearrangement uses TRBV4-1 and TRBJ1-2; D gene uncertain. Germline values: CDR1 MGHRA, CDR2 YSYEKL. The germline V and J ends were trimmed by 0 bases and 4 bases, with 6 bases remaining between them. The CDR3 contains 13 residues. The CDR3 sequence: CASSQEQSYGYTF. The DNA of the CDR3 is TGCGCCAGCAGCCAAGAGCAGAGCTATGGCTACACCTTC.

Comments on this clonotype: Germline and junction disagree at one end, which may indicate a read error. This chain connects TRBV7-7 to TRBJ2-7, with 10 bases aligning to TRBD1. The CDR3 covers 15 residues. The V gene's germline CDR1 is SSHAT and CDR2 FNYEAQ (reference sequence). CDR3 region: CASSLGQGSPYEQYF. CDR3 bases: TGTGCTAGCAGCTTGGGACAGGGGAGTCCGTACGAGCAGTACTTC.

This clonotype came up many times. The J gene is TRBJ1-5, the V gene TRBV12-5; TRBD1 agrees at 9 bases. Trimming removed 8 bases from V and 1 base from J; junction bases left unmatched: 3. CDR1 is LGHNT, CDR2 FRNRAP, per germline. The CDR3 loop spans 14 amino acids. The CDR3 loop is CASQQGASNQPQHF. For the CDR3, the DNA is TGTGCTAGTCAACAGGGGGCAAGCAATCAGCCCCAGCATTTT.

The table lists this clonotype with many counts. This chain links TRBV15 with TRBJ2-2; TRBD2 matches at 9 bases. With V trimmed by 5 bases and J by 2 bases, 3 bases remained unmatched. The CDR3 sequence is 15 residues long. Looked up from germline, CDR1 is LNHNV and CDR2 is YYDKDF (reference sequence). This CDR3 reads CATSVSGRNTGELFF. The CDR3 nucleotides read TGTGCCACCAGCGTTAGCGGGAGAAACACCGGGGAGCTGTTTTTT.

The chain employs TRBV7-8 and TRBJ2-4, with a weak D call TRBD2 (8 bases). The CDR3 length is 14 residues. Germline V CDR1 and CDR2: SGHVS, FQNEAQ. The ends were cut back, 5 bases at V and 6 bases at J, with 14 bases in the middle. The chain's CDR3 is CASSREGASNIQYF. The CDR3 nucleotides read TGTGCCAGCAGCCGGGAGGGGGCTTCAAACATTCAGTACTTC.

Many counts were recorded for this clonotype. J is TRBJ2-6 and V is TRBV11-2; D unresolved. The CDR3 has 14 amino acids. CDR1 and CDR2 (germline): SGHAT, FQNNGV. V lost 7 bases, J lost 4 bases, and 11 bases lay in between. CDR3 sequence reads: CASTPTAGANVLTF. The CDR3 DNA is TGTGCCAGCACCCCAACGGCCGGGGCCAACGTCCTGACTTTC. Complete variable domain (other parts from reference TRBV11-2 and TRBJ2-6): EAGVAQSPRYKIIEKRQSVAFWCNPISGHATLYWYQQILGQGPKLLIQFQNNGVVDDSQLPKDRFSAERLKGVDSTLKIQPAKLEDSAVYLCASTPTAGANVLTFGAGSRLTVL.

This clonotype was seen repeatedly, ten times or more. DNA for the CDR3: TGTGCCAGCAGTCTTTGGGAGGGGGCTAACTATGGCTACACCTTC. This gives the protein CASSLWEGANYGYTF. The genes are TRBV28 and TRBJ1-2, with D maybe TRBD1 (6 bases). V dropped 5 bases and J dropped 0 bases, with 13 bases sitting between them. Per the germline V gene, CDR1 is MDHEN and CDR2 is SYDVKM. The CDR3 is 15 amino acids.

This clonotype appeared a few times. CDR3 nucleotides: TGCGCCAGCAGCTTCGGCGCAACCTATGGCTACACCTTC. Protein product: CASSFGATYGYTF. This chain links TRBV5-1 with TRBJ1-2, with D hard to call. V lost 2 bases and J 4 bases, leaving 9 bases between the germline ends. The germline gives CDR1 SGHRS, CDR2 YFSETQ. The length of the CDR3 is 13 residues. The whole variable domain, remainder taken from reference TRBV5-1 and TRBJ1-2, is KAGVTQTPRYLIKTRGQQVTLSCSPISGHRSVSWYQQTPGQGLQFLFEYFSETQRNKGNFPGRFSGRQFSNSRSEMNVSTLELGDSALYLCASSFGATYGYTFGSGTRLTVV.

V and J are TRBV28 and TRBJ2-7, with 10 bases aligning to TRBD2. CDR1 is MDHEN, CDR2 SYDVKM, per germline. CDR3 length equals 15 residues. V shed 5 bases, J shed 2 bases, and the junction held 6 bases outside the gene matches. The CDR3 loop is CASSQGLAFTYEQYF. The CDR3 bases are TGTGCCAGCAGTCAGGGACTAGCGTTTACCTACGAGCAGTACTTC. Full variable domain (rest looked up from reference TRBV28 and TRBJ2-7): DVKVTQSSRYLVKRTGEKVFLECVQDMDHENMFWYRQDPGLGLRLIYFSYDVKMKEKGDIPEGYSVSREKKERFSLILESASTNQTSMYLCASSQGLAFTYEQYFGPGTRLTVT.

This clonotype came up many times. V gene TRBV7-3 combines with J gene TRBJ2-3, with 11 nucleotides matching TRBD2. CDR1 and CDR2 from the germline V gene are SGHTA and FQGTGA. The CDR3 totals 15 residues. Unmatched junction bases numbered 5, after V lost 5 bases and J lost 4 bases. CDR3 nucleotides: TGTGCCAGCAGCACCTTAGCGGGAGGGCCAGATACGCAGTATTTT. This encodes CASSTLAGGPDTQYF.

The V and J genes are TRBV20-1 and TRBJ2-4; either TRBD1 or TRBD2 may supply D (5 bases each). Trimming pared 6 bases from V and 7 bases from J, leaving 22 bases between. The CDR3 totals 15 residues. Germline CDR1 and CDR2: DFQATT and SNEGSKA (reference sequence). The chain's CDR3 is CSARGIWGSENIQYF. CDR3 in DNA: TGCAGTGCCCGGGGTATCTGGGGGAGTGAGAACATTCAGTACTTC.

This clonotype has only a few counts. This sequence joins TRBV11-2 and TRBJ2-7; weak D call: TRBD1 (5 bases). From germline, CDR1 is SGHAT and CDR2 FQNNGV. The V gene lost 2 bases and the J gene lost 3 bases, with 8 bases spanning the gap. The CDR3 sequence is 13 residues long. As DNA, the CDR3 is TGTGCCAGCAGCTTACGACAGATCTACGAGCAGTACTTC. The encoded protein is CASSLRQIYEQYF.

Written as DNA, the CDR3 is TGTGCCAGTAGCATGCCGGGACTAGCGGGAGTGGGTAATGAGCAGTTCTTC. Amino acids: CASSMPGLAGVGNEQFF. The V call is TRBV19, the J call TRBJ2-1; 14 bases agree with TRBD2. Germline V gene sequence: CDR1 LNHDA, CDR2 SQIVND (reference sequence). The length of the CDR3 is 17 residues. The V and J ends lost 6 bases and 7 bases, in that order; junction bases with no gene match: 11.

This clonotype has ten or more counts. The chain is built from TRBV6-5 and TRBJ2-1, with a possible D match to TRBD2 (6 bases). CDR1 and CDR2 from the germline V gene are MNHEY and SVGAGI. Trimming removed 0 bases at V and 5 bases at J, with 14 bases between. The CDR3 consists of 16 residues. CDR3: CASSYSTGVGNNEQFF. In DNA, the CDR3 is TGTGCCAGCAGTTACTCTACGGGAGTGGGGAACAATGAGCAGTTCTTC.

In its sample, this clonotype was seen many times. V is TRBV9 and J is TRBJ1-1; TRBD1 might be the D (5 bases). The V and J ends lost 0 bases and 6 bases respectively, with 18 bases between them. Germline CDR1 reads SGDLS; CDR2 reads YYNGEE. This CDR3 is 16 amino acids long. The CDR3 DNA is TGTGCCAGCAGCGTAGCTGGGGGGACCTCGATGCCTGAAGCTTTCTTT. It codes for CASSVAGGTSMPEAFF.

J is TRBJ2-2 and V is TRBV11-1; no clear D gene. V gave up 3 bases and J gave up 0 bases, with 8 bases separating them. This CDR3 has 15 amino acids. Germline V gene data show CDR1 as SGHAT and CDR2 as FQDESV (reference sequence). CDR3 DNA sequence: TGTGCCAGCAGCTTTAAGAACTCGAACACCGGGGAGCTGTTTTTT. As protein: CASSFKNSNTGELFF.

This clonotype was detected many times. CDR3 DNA: TGTGCCAGCAGCTTTGTGCCAGGCAATGAGCAGTTCTTC. It codes for CASSFVPGNEQFF. V is TRBV11-2 and J is TRBJ2-1; D remains ambiguous. This CDR3 comprises 13 residues. Germline lookup yields CDR1 SGHAT and CDR2 FQNNGV. Trimming removed 3 bases at V and 6 bases at J, with 9 bases between.

The genes are TRBV19 and TRBJ2-3, with TRBD1 as a possible D gene (6 bases). CDR1 is LNHDA and CDR2 is SQIVND in the germline V gene (reference sequence). Deletions cut 1 base from V and 3 bases from J, with 20 bases between. CDR3 size: 18 residues. Here the CDR3 DNA reads TGTGCCAGTAGTATAGGCAGGGGCCCCAACGCTTTTACAGATACGCAGTATTTT. Translation: CASSIGRGPNAFTDTQYF. Supplemented by reference TRBV19 and TRBJ2-3, the full variable domain reads DGGITQSPKYLFRKEGQNVTLSCEQNLNHDAMYWYRQDPGQGLRLIYYSQIVNDFQKGDIAEGYSVSREKKESFPLTVTSAQKNPTAFYLCASSIGRGPNAFTDTQYFGPGTRLTVL.

Only a few counts were recorded for this clonotype. The chain carries TRBV12-3 or TRBV12-4 and TRBJ1-1, with TRBD1 matching 7 bases. With V trimmed by 6 bases and J by 10 bases, 5 bases remained unmatched. The CDR3 consists of 11 residues. The CDR3 reads CASRYGTVAFF. CDR3 DNA: TGTGCCAGCAGATACGGGACAGTAGCTTTCTTT.

The chain links TRBV9 to TRBJ1-1; D unresolved. Germline CDR1 SGDLS, CDR2 YYNGEE. The CDR3 totals 14 residues. V lost 2 bases, J lost 7 bases, and 15 bases lay in between. The CDR3 nucleotides read TGTGCCAGCAGCGTCCTGGACGGTTCGGGTGAAGCTTTCTTT. It specifies CASSVLDGSGEAFF.

This clonotype was picked up many times. The J gene is TRBJ2-7, the V gene TRBV5-1, with D possibly matching TRBD1 (5 bases). This CDR3 is built from 16 residues. The germline V gene has CDR1 SGHRS and CDR2 YFSETQ. V was clipped by 3 bases and J by 5 bases, with 21 bases between them. The CDR3 region is CASSSTGRRTSHEQYF. CDR3 sequence (DNA): TGCGCCAGCAGCTCCACCGGTAGGCGGACATCCCACGAGCAGTACTTC. The variable domain in full, with the rest retrieved from reference TRBV5-1 and TRBJ2-7, is KAGVTQTPRYLIKTRGQQVTLSCSPISGHRSVSWYQQTPGQGLQFLFEYFSETQRNKGNFPGRFSGRQFSNSRSEMNVSTLELGDSALYLCASSSTGRRTSHEQYFGPGTRLTVT.

Here the CDR3 DNA reads TGTGCCACCAGTGACTCTCTAGCGGGAGGGCCCGGTGAGCAGTTCTTC. Its translation: CATSDSLAGGPGEQFF. The chain uses TRBV24-1 and TRBJ2-1, with 12 bases matching TRBD2. V was pared by 4 bases and J by 9 bases, with 9 bases of the junction left unmatched. Germline V gives CDR1 KGHDR, CDR2 SFDVKD. CDR3 length: 16 amino acids.

There are a few counts of this clonotype. The chain links TRBV12-3 or TRBV12-4 to TRBJ2-2; maybe TRBD1 (6 bases). The V and J ends lost 3 bases and 7 bases respectively, with 15 bases between them. CDR3 length: 15 amino acids. CDR3 nucleotide sequence: TGTGCCAGCAGTTTCGGACAGTCTAGAATCGGGGAGCTGTTTTTT. It is translated as CASSFGQSRIGELFF.

The table lists this clonotype with many counts. The chain is built from TRBV11-2 and TRBJ2-1; 10 positions agree with TRBD2. Trimming at V came to 5 bases and at J to 0 bases, leaving 7 bases not matched to a gene. CDR3 size: 17 residues. Looked up from germline, CDR1 is SGHAT and CDR2 is FQNNGV. Here the CDR3 reads CASSPNPSGGSYNEQFF. CDR3 nucleotide sequence: TGTGCCAGCAGCCCAAACCCTAGCGGGGGCTCCTACAATGAGCAGTTCTTC. The full variable domain, rest sourced from reference TRBV11-2 and TRBJ2-1, is EAGVAQSPRYKIIEKRQSVAFWCNPISGHATLYWYQQILGQGPKLLIQFQNNGVVDDSQLPKDRFSAERLKGVDSTLKIQPAKLEDSAVYLCASSPNPSGGSYNEQFFGPGTRLTVL.

The chain recombines TRBV5-1 with TRBJ2-3; D not certain. Between the trimmed V and J ends, which lost 0 bases and 4 bases, there was a span of 3 bases. Germline V gene data show CDR1 as SGHRS and CDR2 as YFSETQ. The CDR3 runs 12 residues. This chain's CDR3 is CASSLASDTQYF. In DNA, the CDR3 is TGCGCCAGCAGCTTGGCCTCAGATACGCAGTATTTT.

The V and J genes are TRBV2 and TRBJ2-2; D is undetermined. The CDR3 spans 13 residues. V was cut by 5 bases and J by 6 bases, with 10 bases left in between. CDR1 is SNHLY, CDR2 FYNNEI, per germline. Here the CDR3 reads CASSRQVAGELFF. The CDR3 DNA sequence: TGTGCCAGCAGTCGCCAGGTGGCCGGGGAGCTGTTTTTT.

This clonotype has a count of ten or more. V is TRBV7-3 and J is TRBJ1-1; D unclear. The CDR3 loop spans 13 amino acids. V was cut by 3 bases and J by 4 bases, with 9 bases left in between. The germline V gene encodes CDR1 SGHTA and CDR2 FQGTGA. CDR3 loop: CASSFTRSTEAFF. CDR3 nucleotides: TGTGCCAGCAGCTTTACTCGGAGCACTGAAGCTTTCTTT.

J is TRBJ2-1 and V is TRBV20-1; the match to TRBD2 covers 9 bases. This CDR3 is built from 14 residues. Germline V lookup: CDR1 DFQATT, CDR2 SNEGSKA (reference sequence). V shed 6 bases, J shed 4 bases, and the junction held 7 bases outside the gene matches. CDR3 coding DNA: TGCAGTGCCAAGTTCCTAGCGGGGTACAATGAGCAGTTCTTC. Amino acids: CSAKFLAGYNEQFF.

This clonotype was counted ten times or more. J is TRBJ1-2 and V is TRBV5-1, with 7 bases that match TRBD1. The V segment lost 3 bases and the J segment 7 bases; nucleotides outside the gene matches: 15. The CDR3 is 16 amino acids. CDR1 and CDR2 (germline): SGHRS, YFSETQ. CDR3 DNA: TGCGCCAGCAGCTCCCAGACAGGGAGGAAGGTCGGTGGCTACACCTTC. It specifies CASSSQTGRKVGGYTF. Full variable domain (missing parts from reference TRBV5-1 and TRBJ1-2): KAGVTQTPRYLIKTRGQQVTLSCSPISGHRSVSWYQQTPGQGLQFLFEYFSETQRNKGNFPGRFSGRQFSNSRSEMNVSTLELGDSALYLCASSSQTGRKVGGYTFGSGTRLTVV.